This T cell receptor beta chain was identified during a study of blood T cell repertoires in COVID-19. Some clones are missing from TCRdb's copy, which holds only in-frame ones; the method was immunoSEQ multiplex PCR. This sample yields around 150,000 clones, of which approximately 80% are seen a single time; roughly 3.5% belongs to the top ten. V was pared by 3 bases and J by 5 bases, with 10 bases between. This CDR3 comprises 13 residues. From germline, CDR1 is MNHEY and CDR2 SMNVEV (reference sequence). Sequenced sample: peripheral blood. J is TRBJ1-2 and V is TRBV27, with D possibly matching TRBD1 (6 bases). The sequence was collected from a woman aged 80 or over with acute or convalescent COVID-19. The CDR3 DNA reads TGTGCCAGCAGTTTGGGGGGGGCTTATGGCTACACCTTC. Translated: CASSLGGAYGYTF.